This T cell receptor beta chain was captured in a study of cytomegalovirus exposure and HLA in healthy donors. Across the study: About 180 million T cells yielded under 130 million unique TCR beta sequences in earlier analysis.

The CDR3 is 16 amino acids. The V and J ends lost 2 bases and 0 bases respectively, with 11 bases between them. The germline V gene encodes CDR1 SEHNR and CDR2 FQNEAQ (reference sequence). This PCR relied on a set of 60 Vbeta primers and 13 Jbeta primers. TCRdb's table, derived via immunoSEQ multiplex PCR, lists solely in-frame clones and lacks some. The sample lists 150,000 to 200,000 clones, roughly 74% seen once, with 4.5% to 7.5% in the top ten. The TCR sequence derives from a young woman in good health and CMV-seropositive. Sequenced input: PBMCs. This chain links TRBV7-9 with TRBJ1-3, with D unclear. The CDR3 DNA is TGTGCCAGCAGCTTAAAAAGCCGTAGCTCTGGAAACACCATATATTTT. Translating gives CASSLKSRSSGNTIYF.